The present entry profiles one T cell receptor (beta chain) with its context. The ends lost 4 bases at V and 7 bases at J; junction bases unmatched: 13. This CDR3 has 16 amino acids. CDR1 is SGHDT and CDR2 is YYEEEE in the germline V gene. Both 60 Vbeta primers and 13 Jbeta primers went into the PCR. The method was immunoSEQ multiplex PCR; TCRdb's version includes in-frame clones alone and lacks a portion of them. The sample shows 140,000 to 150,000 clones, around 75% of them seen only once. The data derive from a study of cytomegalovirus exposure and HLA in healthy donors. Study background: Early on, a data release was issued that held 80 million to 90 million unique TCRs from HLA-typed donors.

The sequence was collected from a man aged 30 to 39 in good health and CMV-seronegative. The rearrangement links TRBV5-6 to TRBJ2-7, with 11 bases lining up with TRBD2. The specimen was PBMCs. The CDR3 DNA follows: TGTGCCAGCAGCAAAGGGACTAGCGGCCTCTATGGTGAGCAGTACTTC. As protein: CASSKGTSGLYGEQYF. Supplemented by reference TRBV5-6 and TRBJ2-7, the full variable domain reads DAGVTQSPTHLIKTRGQQVTLRCSPKSGHDTVSWYQQALGQGPQFIFQYYEEEERQRGNFPDRFSGHQFPNYSSELNVNALLLGDSALYLCASSKGTSGLYGEQYFGPGTRLTVT.